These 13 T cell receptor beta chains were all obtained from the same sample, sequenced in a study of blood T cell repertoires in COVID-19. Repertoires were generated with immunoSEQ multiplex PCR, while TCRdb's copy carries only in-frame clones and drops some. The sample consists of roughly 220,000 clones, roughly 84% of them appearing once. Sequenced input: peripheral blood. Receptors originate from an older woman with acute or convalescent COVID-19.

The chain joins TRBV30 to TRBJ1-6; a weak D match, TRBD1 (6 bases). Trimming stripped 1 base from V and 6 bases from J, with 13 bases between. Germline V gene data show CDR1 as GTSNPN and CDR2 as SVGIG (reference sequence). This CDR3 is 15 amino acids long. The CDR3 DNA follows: TGTGCCTGGAGTGGGGGGCAGGGCCCTAATTCACCCCTCCACTTT. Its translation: CAWSGGQGPNSPLHF.

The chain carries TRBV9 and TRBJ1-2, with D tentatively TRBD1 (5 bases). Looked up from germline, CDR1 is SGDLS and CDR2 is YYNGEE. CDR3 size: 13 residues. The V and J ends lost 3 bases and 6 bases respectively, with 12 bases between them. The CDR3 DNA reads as TGTGCCAGCAGCGCTGGGAGGGGAGATGGCTACACCTTC. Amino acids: CASSAGRGDGYTF.

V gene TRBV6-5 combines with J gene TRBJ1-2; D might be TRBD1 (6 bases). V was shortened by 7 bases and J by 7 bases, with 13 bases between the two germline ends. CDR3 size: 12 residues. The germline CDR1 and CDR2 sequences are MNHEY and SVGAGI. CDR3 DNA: TGTGCCAGCACCGCGGGGGCGGGTGGCTACACCTTC. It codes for CASTAGAGGYTF.

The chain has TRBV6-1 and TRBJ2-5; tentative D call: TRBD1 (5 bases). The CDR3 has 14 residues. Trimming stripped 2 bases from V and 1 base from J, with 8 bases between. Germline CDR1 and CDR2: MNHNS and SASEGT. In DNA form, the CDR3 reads TGTGCCAGCAGTGAAACAGGCCGCCAAGAGACCCAGTACTTC. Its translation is CASSETGRQETQYF.

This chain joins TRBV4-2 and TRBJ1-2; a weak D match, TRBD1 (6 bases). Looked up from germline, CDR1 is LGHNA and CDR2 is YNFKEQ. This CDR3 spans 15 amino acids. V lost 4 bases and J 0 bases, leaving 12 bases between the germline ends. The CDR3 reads CASSPGQITNYGYTF. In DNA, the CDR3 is TGTGCCAGCAGCCCGGGACAAATAACTAACTATGGCTACACCTTC.

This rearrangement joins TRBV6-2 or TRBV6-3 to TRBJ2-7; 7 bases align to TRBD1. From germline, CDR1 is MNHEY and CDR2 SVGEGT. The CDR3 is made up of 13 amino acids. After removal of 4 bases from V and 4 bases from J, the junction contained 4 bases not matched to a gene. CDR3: CASSLTGLYEQYF. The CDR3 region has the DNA TGTGCCAGCAGTTTGACAGGGCTATACGAGCAGTACTTC.

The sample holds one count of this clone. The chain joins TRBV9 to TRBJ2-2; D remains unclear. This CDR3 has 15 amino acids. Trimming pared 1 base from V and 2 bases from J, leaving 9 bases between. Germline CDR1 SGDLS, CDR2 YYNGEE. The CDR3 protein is CASSVLRQNTGELFF. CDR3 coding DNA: TGTGCCAGCAGCGTACTGAGACAAAACACCGGGGAGCTGTTTTTT. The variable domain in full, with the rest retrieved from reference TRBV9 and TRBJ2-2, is DSGVTQTPKHLITATGQRVTLRCSPRSGDLSVYWYQQSLDQGLQFLIQYYNGEERAKGNILERFSAQQFPDLHSELNLSSLELGDSALYFCASSVLRQNTGELFFGEGSRLTVL.

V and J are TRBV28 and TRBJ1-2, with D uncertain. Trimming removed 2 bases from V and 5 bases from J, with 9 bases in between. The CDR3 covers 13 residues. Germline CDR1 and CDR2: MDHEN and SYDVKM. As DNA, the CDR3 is TGTGCCAGCAGTTTACGGTCCCCATATGGCTACACCTTC. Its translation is CASSLRSPYGYTF.

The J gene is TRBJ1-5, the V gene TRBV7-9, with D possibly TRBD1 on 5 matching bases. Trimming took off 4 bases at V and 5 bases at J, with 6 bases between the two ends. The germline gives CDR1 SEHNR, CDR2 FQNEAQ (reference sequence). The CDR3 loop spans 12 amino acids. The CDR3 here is CASSWGDQPQHF. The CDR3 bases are TGTGCCAGCAGCTGGGGGGATCAGCCCCAGCATTTT.

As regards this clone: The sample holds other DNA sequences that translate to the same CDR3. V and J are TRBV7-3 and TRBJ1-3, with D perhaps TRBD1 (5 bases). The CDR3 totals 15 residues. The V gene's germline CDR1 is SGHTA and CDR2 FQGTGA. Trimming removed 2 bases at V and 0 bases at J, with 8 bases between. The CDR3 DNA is TGTGCCAGCAGCTTAGCGGGGGGCTCTGGAAACACCATATATTTT. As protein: CASSLAGGSGNTIYF.

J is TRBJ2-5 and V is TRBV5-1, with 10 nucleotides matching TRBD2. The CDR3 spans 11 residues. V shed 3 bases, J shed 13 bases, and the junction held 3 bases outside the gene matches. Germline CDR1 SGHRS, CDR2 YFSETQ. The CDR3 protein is CASSSAGGSYF. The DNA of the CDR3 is TGCGCCAGCAGCTCAGCGGGGGGGTCGTACTTC. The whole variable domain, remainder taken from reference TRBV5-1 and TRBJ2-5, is KAGVTQTPRYLIKTRGQQVTLSCSPISGHRSVSWYQQTPGQGLQFLFEYFSETQRNKGNFPGRFSGRQFSNSRSEMNVSTLELGDSALYLCASSSAGGSYFGPGTRLLVL.

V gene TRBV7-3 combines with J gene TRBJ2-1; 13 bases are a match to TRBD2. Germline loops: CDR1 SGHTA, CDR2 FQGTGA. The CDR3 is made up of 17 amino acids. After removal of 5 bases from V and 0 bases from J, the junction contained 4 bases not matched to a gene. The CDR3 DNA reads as TGTGCCAGCAGCGTGACTAGCGGGGGGATCTCCTACAATGAGCAGTTCTTC. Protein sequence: CASSVTSGGISYNEQFF.

The CDR3 DNA reads as TGCGCCAGCAGCTTGACCCGCGGCTCTGGAAACACCATATATTTT. Its protein product is CASSLTRGSGNTIYF. V and J are TRBV5-1 and TRBJ1-3; D is unclear. The CDR3 contains 15 residues. With 1 base removed from V and 0 bases from J, the gap between germline ends came to 8 bases. Germline assignment: CDR1 SGHRS and CDR2 YFSETQ.